The 21 T cell receptor beta chains below were found in one sample sequenced in a study of T cells in Graves' hyperthyroidism and ophthalmopathy. What was amplified from RNA transcripts were TCR beta CDR3 regions. The HTBI primer set drove a first-round RT-PCR of the TCR CDR3. Each CDR3 protein gets one entry after TCRdb re-called the multiplex PCR reads with MiXCR. The sample lists 640,000 or so distinct CDR3 sequences, approximately 14% occurring once. The sample comprised blood. Every receptor here comes from a woman in her late teens or twenties with Graves' ophthalmopathy.

This clonotype has ten or more counts. This chain uses TRBV5-1 with TRBJ2-7; 11 bases map to TRBD2. This CDR3 comprises 14 residues. V gave up 5 bases and J gave up 4 bases; unmatched junction bases: 5. Per the germline V gene, CDR1 is SGHRS and CDR2 is YFSETQ. This CDR3 reads CASSSGRAAYEQYF. The CDR3 nucleotides are TGCGCCAGCAGTAGCGGGAGGGCGGCTTACGAGCAGTACTTC.

Many counts were recorded for this clonotype. V and J are TRBV7-3 and TRBJ2-1, with 14 bases identical to TRBD2. The length of the CDR3 is 19 residues. Germline trimming cut 1 base from V and 5 bases from J; bases unmatched to any gene: 10. CDR1 is SGHTA, CDR2 FQGTGA, per germline. The CDR3 here is CASSLKPTSGRAENNEQFF. CDR3 nucleotides: TGTGCCAGCAGCTTAAAACCGACTAGCGGGAGGGCAGAAAACAATGAGCAGTTCTTC.

V gene TRBV19 combines with J gene TRBJ2-2; D assignment may be TRBD1 or TRBD2 (6 bases each). V was pared by 2 bases and J by 6 bases, with 10 bases between. The CDR3 totals 14 residues. CDR1 LNHDA and CDR2 SQIVND come from the germline V gene (reference sequence). This chain's CDR3 is CASSIKGGAGELFF. The CDR3 coding sequence is TGTGCCAGTAGTATAAAGGGGGGCGCCGGGGAGCTGTTTTTT. Combining the CDR3 with reference TRBV19 and TRBJ2-2 gives the whole variable domain DGGITQSPKYLFRKEGQNVTLSCEQNLNHDAMYWYRQDPGQGLRLIYYSQIVNDFQKGDIAEGYSVSREKKESFPLTVTSAQKNPTAFYLCASSIKGGAGELFFGEGSRLTVL.

This clonotype showed up many times. V is TRBV11-1 and J is TRBJ2-2, with 7 nucleotides matching TRBD1. Germline-derived CDR1 and CDR2 are SGHAT and FQDESV (reference sequence). The CDR3 totals 15 residues. V lost 4 bases, J lost 4 bases, and 6 bases stayed unmatched. DNA for the CDR3: TGTGCCAGCAGCTCCACCGGGACAGTCACCGGGGAGCTGTTTTTT. Its protein product is CASSSTGTVTGELFF.

At least ten counts were recorded for this clonotype. The chain employs TRBV7-8 and TRBJ2-4; possibly TRBD2 for D (6 bases). The CDR3 loop spans 14 amino acids. Germline values: CDR1 SGHVS, CDR2 FQNEAQ. The ends were cut back, 6 bases at V and 1 base at J, with 10 bases in the middle. CDR3 amino acids: CASREGFAKNIQYF. Written as DNA, the CDR3 is TGTGCCAGCAGGGAGGGGTTTGCCAAAAACATTCAGTACTTC.

This clonotype was recorded many times. The rearrangement joins TRBV28 to TRBJ2-1, with 7 bases fitting TRBD1. J was trimmed by 2 bases and V by 1 base; bases with no gene match: 2. The CDR3 spans 15 residues. CDR1 MDHEN and CDR2 SYDVKM come from the germline V gene. Here the CDR3 reads CASSLLDRPYNEQFF. DNA for the CDR3: TGTGCCAGCAGTTTATTGGACAGGCCCTACAATGAGCAGTTCTTC. Combining the CDR3 with reference TRBV28 and TRBJ2-1 gives the whole variable domain DVKVTQSSRYLVKRTGEKVFLECVQDMDHENMFWYRQDPGLGLRLIYFSYDVKMKEKGDIPEGYSVSREKKERFSLILESASTNQTSMYLCASSLLDRPYNEQFFGPGTRLTVL.

There are many counts of this clonotype. V is TRBV7-3 and J is TRBJ2-1; a possible D gene is TRBD2 (6 bases). Trimming pared 0 bases from V and 3 bases from J, leaving 9 bases between. This CDR3 spans 15 amino acids. CDR1 and CDR2 from the germline V gene are SGHTA and FQGTGA. The CDR3 DNA reads TGTGCCAGCAGCTTAACGACTAGTAACTACAATGAGCAGTTCTTC. This translates into CASSLTTSNYNEQFF.

This clonotype showed up many times. This chain uses TRBV7-2 with TRBJ1-5; D not resolved. V was trimmed by 4 bases and J by 0 bases, leaving 10 bases between them. The CDR3 covers 15 residues. In germline, CDR1 is SGHTA, CDR2 FQGNSA. The CDR3 reads CASSSAPYSNQPQHF. CDR3 nucleotide sequence: TGTGCCAGCAGCTCAGCCCCCTATAGCAATCAGCCCCAGCATTTT.

Many counts were recorded for this clonotype. This rearrangement joins TRBV20-1 to TRBJ2-7, with 11 bases matching TRBD1. The CDR3 is 12 amino acids. V trimming: 6 bases; J trimming: 7 bases; junction bases outside the gene matches: 5. Germline V lookup: CDR1 DFQATT, CDR2 SNEGSKA (reference sequence). CDR3 loop: CSAPGQGVEQYF. The CDR3 DNA follows: TGCAGTGCGCCGGGACAGGGGGTTGAGCAGTACTTC.

This clonotype was counted at least ten times. The CDR3 bases are TGCAGTGCTAGCCCTCCCCGGGCCCCTAGCACAGATACGCAGTATTTT. It translates to CSASPPRAPSTDTQYF. V gene TRBV20-1 combines with J gene TRBJ2-3; D uncertain. The CDR3 covers 16 residues. Trimming stripped 3 bases from V and 0 bases from J, with 16 bases between. In germline, CDR1 is DFQATT, CDR2 SNEGSKA (reference sequence).

In its sample, this clonotype was seen a few times. The V call is TRBV15, the J call TRBJ2-1; D is perhaps TRBD2 (6 bases). Germline V gene lookup returns CDR1 LNHNV and CDR2 YYDKDF (reference sequence). V was shortened by 7 bases and J by 0 bases, with 19 bases between the two germline ends. CDR3 length: 17 residues. CDR3 amino acids: CATKGLAGTSSYNEQFF. The DNA of the CDR3 is TGTGCCACCAAGGGTCTGGCGGGGACGAGCTCCTACAATGAGCAGTTCTTC.

Turning to this clonotype: A much larger clone sits a single nucleotide away, making a read error possible. The chain combines TRBV27 with TRBJ2-7; unclear D gene. Germline V lookup: CDR1 MNHEY, CDR2 SMNVEV (reference sequence). The CDR3 is 15 amino acids. V was cut by 3 bases and J by 2 bases, with 14 bases left in between. CDR3 in DNA: TGTGCCAGCAGTTTGAGGTCTTTTGGGACCTACGAGCAGTACTTC. This codes for CASSLRSFGTYEQYF.

This clonotype was recorded many times. The chain carries TRBV7-3 and TRBJ2-3, with D tentatively TRBD1 or TRBD2 (6 bases each). This CDR3 comprises 16 residues. The germline V gene has CDR1 SGHTA and CDR2 FQGTGA. V lost 5 bases, J lost 0 bases, and 15 bases lay in between. CDR3 loop: CASSPLGGTSTDTQYF. The CDR3 DNA reads TGTGCCAGCAGCCCTCTAGGGGGGACAAGCACAGATACGCAGTATTTT.

This clonotype occurred many times. This chain links TRBV12-3 or TRBV12-4 with TRBJ2-5, with 11 bases matching TRBD2. The V and J ends lost 7 bases and 1 base, in that order; junction bases with no gene match: 5. The CDR3 contains 15 residues. The CDR3 loop is CASTQGLAAQETQYF. DNA for the CDR3: TGTGCCAGCACCCAGGGACTAGCGGCCCAAGAGACCCAGTACTTC.

This clonotype turned up a few times. CDR3 loop: CASSSQSGRLEAFF. The CDR3 nucleotides are TGTGCCAGTAGCTCACAAAGCGGACGGCTTGAAGCTTTCTTT. The genes are TRBV19 and TRBJ1-1, with D uncertain. Germline V gene data show CDR1 as LNHDA and CDR2 as SQIVND (reference sequence). This CDR3 has 14 residues. V lost 6 bases and J lost 7, with 18 bases in between.

About this clonotype: Just one base apart from a much larger clone, this may be a read error. The rearrangement uses TRBV5-1 and TRBJ1-1, with D possibly TRBD1 on 6 matching bases. V gave up 4 bases and J gave up 5 bases, with 15 bases separating them. Germline values: CDR1 SGHRS, CDR2 YFSETQ. The CDR3 is made up of 14 amino acids. As DNA, the CDR3 is TGCGCCAGCAGCGTACGGGACAAGGAGACTGAAGCTTTCTTT. Its translation: CASSVRDKETEAFF.

This clonotype was detected ten times or more. J is TRBJ2-1 and V is TRBV12-3 or TRBV12-4; D gene unclear. V was trimmed by 4 bases and J by 0 bases, leaving 13 bases between them. The CDR3 totals 16 residues. CDR3 amino acids: CASSSVTASSYNEQFF. As DNA, the CDR3 is TGTGCCAGCAGTTCTGTGACGGCTAGCTCCTACAATGAGCAGTTCTTC.

The sample holds a few counts of this clonotype. The chain links TRBV6-1 to TRBJ2-3; 13 positions match TRBD2. V shed 6 bases and J 7 bases; nucleotides not matched to a gene: 10. This CDR3 is 16 amino acids long. Looked up from germline, CDR1 is MNHNS and CDR2 is SASEGT. CDR3 sequence (DNA): TGTGCCAGCAGCAGGGGACTAGCGGGGCCCGGGAATACGCAGTATTTT. It encodes CASSRGLAGPGNTQYF.

V and J are TRBV24-1 and TRBJ2-2; D tentatively reads TRBD1 or TRBD2 (5 bases each). Germline CDR1 is KGHDR and CDR2 is SFDVKD. The ends were cut back, 7 bases at V and 5 bases at J, with 10 bases in the middle. The CDR3 length is 13 residues. CDR3 in amino acids: CATSRDATGELFF. The CDR3 DNA is TGTGCCACCAGCCGGGACGCAACCGGGGAGCTGTTTTTT.

This clonotype came up many times. The rearrangement uses TRBV7-2 and TRBJ2-2; possible D gene TRBD2, 5 bases. CDR1 and CDR2 (germline): SGHTA, FQGNSA. The V gene lost 1 base and the J gene lost 7 bases, with 10 bases spanning the gap. This CDR3 contains 14 residues. The CDR3 DNA reads TGTGCCAGCAGCTTAGTTCCCGGGAACGGGGAGCTGTTTTTT. Its protein product is CASSLVPGNGELFF.

This clonotype was picked up a small number of times. The chain links TRBV3-1 to TRBJ2-6, with unresolved D. Between the trimmed V and J ends, which lost 3 bases and 0 bases, there was a span of 18 bases. Germline lookup yields CDR1 LGHDT and CDR2 YNNKEL (reference sequence). The CDR3 length is 19 residues. CDR3 bases: TGTGCCAGCAGCCATTCCTCCCTCGCGCCCCTCTCTGGGGCCAACGTCCTGACTTTC. As protein: CASSHSSLAPLSGANVLTF.